These 19 T cell receptor beta chains share one sample of origin, sequenced in a study of cytomegalovirus exposure and HLA in healthy donors. Assay: immunoSEQ multiplex PCR; the TCRdb copy retains only in-frame clones and omits some. The sample has hundreds of thousands of clones, roughly 89% seen once. Sequencing input: PBMCs. All receptors come from a woman aged 18-30 years in good health and CMV-seronegative.

The rearrangement uses TRBV27 and TRBJ1-1; perhaps TRBD1 as D (6 bases). With 3 bases removed from V and 1 base from J, the gap between germline ends came to 9 bases. This CDR3 comprises 14 residues. Germline CDR1 reads MNHEY; CDR2 reads SMNVEV (reference sequence). CDR3 protein: CASSLTGSNTEAFF. In nucleotides, the CDR3 is TGTGCCAGCAGTTTGACAGGATCGAACACTGAAGCTTTCTTT.

The CDR3 bases are TGTGCCAGCAGAGAGTGGCGGGGGAGCCAAGAGACCCAGTACTTC. Its protein is CASREWRGSQETQYF. V usage is TRBV6-4 and J usage is TRBJ2-5, with 7 bases lining up with TRBD2. The germline V gene has CDR1 MRHNA and CDR2 SNTAGT. The CDR3 spans 15 residues. The V segment lost 6 bases and the J segment 1 base; nucleotides outside the gene matches: 8.

The chain uses TRBV7-7 and TRBJ2-2; maybe TRBD1 (5 bases). The germline CDR1 and CDR2 sequences are SSHAT and FNYEAQ (reference sequence). The CDR3 runs 16 residues. V was clipped by 2 bases and J by 2 bases, with 12 bases between them. This chain's CDR3 is CASSLWPGLNTGELFF. As DNA, the CDR3 is TGTGCCAGCAGCTTATGGCCAGGGCTTAACACCGGGGAGCTGTTTTTT.

The chain couples TRBV7-9 to TRBJ1-6; D is perhaps TRBD1 (6 bases). The germline V and J ends were trimmed by 4 bases and 3 bases, with 10 bases remaining between them. This CDR3 has 15 amino acids. Germline-derived CDR1 and CDR2 are SEHNR and FQNEAQ (reference sequence). CDR3 sequence (DNA): TGTGCCAGCAGCTCCGACAGGAGCTATAATTCACCCCTCCACTTT. It is translated as CASSSDRSYNSPLHF.

V and J are TRBV20-1 and TRBJ1-1; D gene ambiguous. Germline assignment: CDR1 DFQATT and CDR2 SNEGSKA (reference sequence). CDR3 length equals 11 residues. V was trimmed by 5 bases and J by 1 base, leaving 5 bases between them. The CDR3 DNA sequence: TGCAGTGCTGACAAGAACACTGAAGCTTTCTTT. This sequence encodes CSADKNTEAFF.

CDR3 residues: CASSSYDRGLNEKLFF. The CDR3 DNA reads as TGCGCCAGCAGTTCCTACGACAGGGGGTTAAATGAAAAACTGTTTTTT. V and J are TRBV10-2 and TRBJ1-4, with 9 positions matching TRBD1. V dropped 5 bases and J dropped 5; count of bases not matched to a gene: 9. The CDR3 spans 16 residues. Germline V lookup: CDR1 WSHSY, CDR2 SAAADI.

V usage is TRBV28 and J usage is TRBJ2-2, with no clear D. The V end lost 2 bases, the J end lost 5 bases, and 12 bases lay between the germline ends. The CDR3 has 15 amino acids. Germline CDR1 MDHEN, CDR2 SYDVKM. CDR3 coding DNA: TGTGCCAGCAGTTTAAAACACGTCGGGACCGGGGAGCTGTTTTTT. Translated, it gives CASSLKHVGTGELFF.

This rearrangement joins TRBV7-8 to TRBJ1-1, with unresolved D. This CDR3 contains 14 residues. Trimming cost V 3 bases and J 1 base, with 9 bases left between them. Germline-derived CDR1 and CDR2 are SGHVS and FQNEAQ. This CDR3 reads CASSLLRQNTEAFF. CDR3 sequence (DNA): TGTGCCAGCAGCTTGTTGAGACAGAACACTGAAGCTTTCTTT.

This clone was seen only a few times. J is TRBJ2-7 and V is TRBV4-2; D is unresolved. The germline V and J ends were trimmed by 4 bases and 2 bases, with 9 bases remaining between them. Germline V CDR1 and CDR2: LGHNA, YNFKEQ. The CDR3 runs to 13 residues. In nucleotides, the CDR3 is TGTGCCAGCAGCCCCTTTGAGACCTACGAGCAGTACTTC. This gives the protein CASSPFETYEQYF.

The V gene is TRBV5-1, the J gene TRBJ2-3, with D possibly matching TRBD2 (6 bases). CDR1 and CDR2 from the germline V gene are SGHRS and YFSETQ. V lost 3 bases and J lost 5, with 10 bases in between. The CDR3 loop spans 13 amino acids. The CDR3 DNA reads TGCGCCAGCAGCTGGACCGGGGGAGATACGCAGTATTTT. It translates to CASSWTGGDTQYF.

The chain couples TRBV28 to TRBJ2-7, with 8 bases fitting TRBD1. Unmatched junction bases numbered 11, after V lost 4 bases and J lost 6 bases. Germline assignment: CDR1 MDHEN and CDR2 SYDVKM. The length of the CDR3 is 15 residues. The CDR3 nucleotides read TGTGCCAGCAGTTCAGACCCCGGGACAGGCCCCGAGCAGTACTTC. This sequence encodes CASSSDPGTGPEQYF.

The chain is built from TRBV7-6 and TRBJ1-1, with 10 bases matching TRBD1. The CDR3 contains 16 residues. Germline CDR1 and CDR2: SGHVS and FNYEAQ. Losses at the gene ends were 5 bases for V and 1 base for J; bases not matched to a gene: 7. The CDR3 reads CASSAGQGLANTEAFF. DNA of the CDR3: TGTGCCAGCAGCGCGGGACAGGGGCTGGCGAACACTGAAGCTTTCTTT.

The chain recombines TRBV6-6 with TRBJ1-1; 12 bases fit TRBD1. CDR1 MNHNY and CDR2 SVGAGI come from the germline V gene (reference sequence). The V gene end was trimmed by 5 bases and the J gene end by 6 bases; junction bases not matched to a gene: 7. The CDR3 sequence is 15 residues long. The CDR3 DNA follows: TGTGCCAGCAGTCCCTCGGGACAGGGGGCCTCTGAAGCTTTCTTT. Its protein is CASSPSGQGASEAFF.

This clone was recorded only once. V gene TRBV7-6 combines with J gene TRBJ2-1, with D tentatively TRBD2 (5 bases). The CDR3 runs to 18 residues. CDR1 and CDR2 from the germline V gene are SGHVS and FNYEAQ. The V end lost 4 bases, the J end lost 0 bases, and 19 bases lay between the germline ends. CDR3 residues: CASSSRRAGESSYNEQFF. CDR3 bases: TGTGCCAGCAGCTCGCGACGGGCGGGTGAAAGCTCCTACAATGAGCAGTTCTTC.

The rearrangement joins TRBV7-6 to TRBJ2-3; D possibly corresponds to TRBD1 (5 bases). Trimming took off 3 bases at V and 0 bases at J, with 13 bases between the two ends. The CDR3 has 16 amino acids. Germline CDR1 SGHVS, CDR2 FNYEAQ. CDR3 in DNA: TGTGCCAGCAGCTTTGGGGCCTCAGCTAGCACAGATACGCAGTATTTT. It yields the protein CASSFGASASTDTQYF. The variable domain in full, with the rest retrieved from reference TRBV7-6 and TRBJ2-3, is GAGVSQSPRYKVTKRGQDVALRCDPISGHVSLYWYRQALGQGPEFLTYFNYEAQQDKSGLPNDRFSAERPEGSISTLTIQRTEQRDSAMYRCASSFGASASTDTQYFGPGTRLTVL.

This clone was seen a handful of times. The rearrangement links TRBV28 to TRBJ2-7; 9 bases match TRBD2. J was trimmed by 4 bases and V by 6 bases; bases with no gene match: 4. Per the germline V gene, CDR1 is MDHEN and CDR2 is SYDVKM. The CDR3 contains 13 residues. The CDR3 coding sequence is TGTGCCAGCAGACTAGCGGGCCCTTACGAGCAGTACTTC. It codes for CASRLAGPYEQYF.

Note on this clone: The DNA is omitted, as the CDR3 cannot be located on it reliably, and the CDR3 follows TCRdb's listing. The gene calls are TRBV9 and TRBJ2-7; TRBD1, the D gene given by the table, was not confirmed from the DNA. A total of 13 residues make up the CDR3, ends included. The germline V gene encodes CDR1 SGDLS and CDR2 YYNGEE. The CDR3 spells CASSVGQGARVYF.

This clone was observed a handful of times. The chain recombines TRBV7-2 with TRBJ2-5; a weak D match, TRBD2 (6 bases). V was shortened by 6 bases and J by 4 bases, with 12 bases between the two germline ends. The CDR3 totals 13 residues. Germline V lookup: CDR1 SGHTA, CDR2 FQGNSA. Here the CDR3 reads CASSPPGGETQYF. CDR3 in DNA: TGTGCCAGCAGTCCCCCCGGGGGAGAGACCCAGTACTTC.

The V and J genes are TRBV6-5 and TRBJ1-5; possibly TRBD1 for D (5 bases). CDR3 length equals 15 residues. The germline V and J ends were trimmed by 2 bases and 4 bases, with 12 bases remaining between them. Germline V CDR1 and CDR2: MNHEY, SVGAGI. In DNA form, the CDR3 reads TGTGCCAGCAGTTACCAGGCAGGGATGAATCAGCCCCAGCATTTT. It yields the protein CASSYQAGMNQPQHF.